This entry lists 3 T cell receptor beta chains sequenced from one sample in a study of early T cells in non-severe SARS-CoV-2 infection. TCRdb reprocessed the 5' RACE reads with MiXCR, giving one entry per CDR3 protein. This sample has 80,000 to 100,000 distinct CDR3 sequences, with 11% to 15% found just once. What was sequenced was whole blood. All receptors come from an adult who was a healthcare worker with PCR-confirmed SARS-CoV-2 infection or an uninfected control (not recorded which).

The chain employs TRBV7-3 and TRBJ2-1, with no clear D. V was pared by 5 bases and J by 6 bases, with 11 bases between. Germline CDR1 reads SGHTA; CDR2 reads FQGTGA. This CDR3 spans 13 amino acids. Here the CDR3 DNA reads TGTGCCAGCAGCCTTACCCCGAGCAATGAGCAGTTCTTC. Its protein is CASSLTPSNEQFF.

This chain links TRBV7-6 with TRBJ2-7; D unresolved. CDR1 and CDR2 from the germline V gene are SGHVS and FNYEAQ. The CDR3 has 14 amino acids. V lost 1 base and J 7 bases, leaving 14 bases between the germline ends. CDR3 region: CASSLGNLLGEQYF. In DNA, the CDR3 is TGTGCCAGCAGCTTAGGGAATCTCCTGGGTGAGCAGTACTTC.

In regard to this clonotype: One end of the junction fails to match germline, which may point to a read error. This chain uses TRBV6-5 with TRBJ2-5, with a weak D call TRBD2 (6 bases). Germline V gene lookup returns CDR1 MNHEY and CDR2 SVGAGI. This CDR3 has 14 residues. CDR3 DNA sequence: TGTGCCTGCAGTTACGGAGGGGCCCAAGAGACCCAGTACTTC. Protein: CACSYGGAQETQYF.